What follows describes a single T cell receptor beta chain. What it binds is not known. This sample was included in a study of vaccination and CD4 T cells after COVID-19. Overall study: Stimuli were overlapping spike peptide pools of SARS-CoV-2 and three common cold coronaviruses (HCoV-NL63, HCoV-OC43, HCoV-229E).

An Oncomine TCR Beta short-read assay was used to sequence the DNA from cultured CD4+ T cells. TCRdb processed the PCR reads anew with MiXCR; each CDR3 protein has one entry. Among about 18,000 distinct CDR3 sequences listed, 50% were seen once. V shed 3 bases and J shed 2 bases, with 9 bases lying between them. This CDR3 is built from 15 residues. Germline V gives CDR1 SGDLS, CDR2 YYNGEE. The treatment denotes: approximately 10-day PBMC culture with coronavirus spike peptide pools or control peptides (ViraFEST assay). Using peptide pools, antigen-specific T cells were expanded in ViraFEST before TCRs were sequenced.

The chain uses TRBV9 and TRBJ2-6; D is possibly TRBD2 (7 bases). The sequenced sample was CD4+ T cells from blood, cultured in vitro. The sequence was collected from a human donor who had recovered from COVID-19. The CDR3 coding sequence is TGTGCCAGCAGCGAGGGGGGGGCTGGGGCCAACGTCCTGACTTTC. Its translation: CASSEGGAGANVLTF.